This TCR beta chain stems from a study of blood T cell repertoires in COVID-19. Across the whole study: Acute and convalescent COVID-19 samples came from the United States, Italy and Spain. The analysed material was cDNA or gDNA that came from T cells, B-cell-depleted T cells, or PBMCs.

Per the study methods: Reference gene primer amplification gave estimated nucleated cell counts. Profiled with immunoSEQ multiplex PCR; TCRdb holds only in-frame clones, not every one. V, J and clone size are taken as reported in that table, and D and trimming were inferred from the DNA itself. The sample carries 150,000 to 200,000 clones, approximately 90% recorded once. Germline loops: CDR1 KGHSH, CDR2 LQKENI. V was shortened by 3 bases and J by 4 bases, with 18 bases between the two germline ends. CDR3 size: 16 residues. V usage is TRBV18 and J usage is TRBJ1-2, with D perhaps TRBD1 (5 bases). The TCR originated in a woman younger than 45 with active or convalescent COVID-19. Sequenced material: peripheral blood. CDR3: CASSPQSGTGVYGYTF. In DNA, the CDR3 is TGTGCCAGCTCACCGCAATCCGGGACGGGGGTCTATGGCTACACCTTC.